The rows below give T cell receptor beta chains drawn from one sample of a study of Ad26.COV2.S vaccination and SARS-CoV-2 variants. TCRdb's copy holds only in-frame clones and misses some; the assay was immunoSEQ multiplex PCR. The table has a few hundred thousand clones, roughly 90% seen once. The input for sequencing was peripheral blood, taken in a trial of Ad26.COV2.S vaccine versus placebo. The receptors were gathered from a person between 18 and 65 years old who received the Ad26.COV2.S COVID-19 vaccine or a placebo. Both conserved end residues are part of each CDR3. A D gene is named only where the DNA matches it firmly. Expanded clones are given a class, and other clones once, few, many or no size at all.

d_gene,abundance,j_gene,v_gene,CDR3aa,CDR3nt
TRBD1,NA,TRBJ1-6,TRBV27,CASSEPGQANSPLHF,TGTGCCAGCAGTGAACCTGGACAGGCGAATTCACCCCTCCACTTT
NA,NA,TRBJ1-4,TRBV6-1,CASSERMTFGLGKLFF,TGTGCCAGCAGCGAAAGAATGACCTTTGGGTTGGGAAAACTGTTTTTT
TRBD1,NA,TRBJ1-2,TRBV12-5,CASGLHEGAYGYTF,TGTGCTAGTGGTTTGCACGAGGGGGCCTATGGCTACACCTTC
NA,NA,TRBJ2-1,TRBV11-2,CASSLMRGSSYNEQFF,TGTGCCAGCAGCTTAATGAGGGGGTCATCCTACAATGAGCAGTTCTTC
TRBD1,NA,TRBJ1-1,TRBV5-1,CASNPTGRTEAFF,TGCGCCAGCAACCCGACAGGGCGGACTGAAGCTTTCTTT
TRBD1,NA,TRBJ2-7,TRBV5-1,CASSLGQGGYEQYF,TGCGCCAGCAGCCTGGGACAGGGTGGCTACGAGCAGTACTTC
NA,NA,TRBJ2-1,TRBV9,CASSSGTMGNEQFF,TGTGCCAGCAGTTCCGGGACAATGGGAAATGAGCAGTTCTTC
NA,NA,TRBJ2-7,TRBV30,CAWTGSSYEQYF,TGTGCCTGGACGGGGAGCTCCTACGAGCAGTACTTC
NA,once,TRBJ2-1,TRBV12-3/TRBV12-4,CASSSVLGNEQFF,TGTGCCAGCAGTTCCGTACTGGGGAATGAGCAGTTCTTC
TRBD1,NA,TRBJ1-4,TRBV7-8,CASSVTGVPNEKLFF,TGTGCCAGCAGCGTGACAGGGGTCCCTAATGAAAAACTGTTTTTT
TRBD1,NA,TRBJ2-5,TRBV5-4,CASRNDRGLETQYF,TGTGCCAGCAGAAATGACAGGGGGCTGGAGACCCAGTACTTC
NA,NA,TRBJ2-2,TRBV5-5,CASSKENTGELFF,TGTGCCAGCAGCAAAGAAAACACCGGGGAGCTGTTTTTT
NA,NA,TRBJ1-2,TRBV28,CASSQAGAPRGYTF,TGTGCCAGCAGCCAGGCCGGGGCCCCGCGGGGCTACACCTTC
NA,NA,TRBJ2-1,TRBV11-2,CASATSDISNEQFF,TGTGCCAGCGCAACGTCAGACATTTCCAATGAGCAGTTCTTC
NA,NA,TRBJ2-2,TRBV28,CASSLWSQDISTGELFF,TGTGCCAGCAGTTTATGGTCCCAGGACATCAGCACCGGGGAGCTGTTTTTT
NA,NA,TRBJ2-7,TRBV7-9,CASSTDHMGDSYEQYF,TGTGCCAGCAGCACAGATCATATGGGGGACTCCTACGAGCAGTACTTC
TRBD1,NA,TRBJ2-7,TRBV10-3,CAISVTDRGGEQYF,TGTGCCATCAGTGTCACGGACAGGGGGGGCGAGCAGTACTTC
TRBD1,NA,TRBJ1-4,TRBV28,CASSIPTGGNEKLFF,TGTGCCAGCAGTATACCGACAGGGGGCAATGAAAAACTGTTTTTT
TRBD1,NA,TRBJ2-7,TRBV7-2,CASSTRGDRVYEQYF,TGTGCCAGCAGCACCCGGGGGGACAGGGTCTACGAGCAGTACTTC
NA,NA,TRBJ1-2,TRBV30,CAWVDFRGCYTF,TGTGCCTGGGTAGATTTTCGGGGGTGCTACACCTTC
NA,once,TRBJ2-7,TRBV10-3,CAISESSYEQYF,TGTGCCATCAGTGAGTCCTCCTACGAGCAGTACTTC
NA,NA,TRBJ1-5,TRBV28,CASRRPGPSNQPQHF,TGTGCCAGCAGGCGACCGGGGCCTAGCAATCAGCCCCAGCATTTT
NA,NA,TRBJ2-5,TRBV5-6,CASSVDSQETQYF,TGTGCCAGCAGCGTGGACAGTCAAGAGACCCAGTACTTC
NA,NA,TRBJ1-4,TRBV4-3,CASSQDRRQFNEKLFF,TGCGCCAGCAGCCAAGATCGCCGGCAGTTTAATGAAAAACTGTTTTTT
NA,NA,TRBJ1-2,TRBV7-2,CASSLGIRGDGYTF,TGTGCCAGCAGCTTGGGAATACGGGGGGACGGCTACACCTTC
TRBD1,NA,TRBJ2-1,TRBV11-3,CASSLNRQGSEQFF,TGTGCCAGCAGCTTAAACCGACAGGGAAGTGAGCAGTTCTTC
NA,NA,TRBJ2-7,TRBV15,CATSGRSGRSSYEQYF,TGTGCCACCAGCGGGAGGTCTGGTAGGAGCTCCTACGAGCAGTACTTC
TRBD1,NA,TRBJ1-1,TRBV11-2,CASSPGTGGTEAFF,TGTGCCAGCAGCCCAGGGACAGGGGGCACTGAAGCTTTCTTT
NA,NA,TRBJ1-6,TRBV21-1,CASSNNSPLHF,TGTGCCAGCAGCAATAATTCACCCCTCCACTTT
TRBD1,NA,TRBJ2-7,TRBV5-1,CASSIYRGRNEQYF,TGCGCCAGCAGCATTTACAGGGGGCGGAACGAGCAGTACTTC
NA,once,TRBJ1-3,TRBV12-2,CASRLGQGESGNTIYF,TGTGCAAGTCGCTTGGGACAGGGGGAATCTGGAAACACCATATATTTT
NA,NA,TRBJ2-7,TRBV2,CASRYRESSYEQYF,TGTGCCAGCAGGTACAGGGAAAGCTCCTACGAGCAGTACTTC
NA,few,TRBJ2-2,TRBV27,CASSLSLWASRSGELFF,TGTGCCAGCAGTTTGTCTCTTTGGGCTAGTCGGTCCGGGGAGCTGTTTTTT
TRBD1,few,TRBJ2-2,TRBV5-4,CASSQGVGTGELFF,TGTGCCAGCAGCCAGGGGGTGGGCACCGGGGAGCTGTTTTTT
TRBD2,NA,TRBJ2-2,TRBV11-2,CASSAERGGELFF,TGTGCCAGCAGCGCTGAGCGGGGTGGGGAGCTGTTTTTT
TRBD2,NA,TRBJ2-1,TRBV7-3,CASSWTSGPYNEQFF,TGTGCCAGCAGCTGGACTAGCGGGCCATACAATGAGCAGTTCTTC
NA,NA,TRBJ1-2,TRBV19,CASSPMGTGYTF,TGTGCCAGTAGTCCTATGGGGACGGGCTACACCTTC